This T cell receptor beta chain was captured in a study of T cell changes during pregnancy in multiple sclerosis. Germline loops: CDR1 SGDLS, CDR2 YYNGEE. Trimming shortened V by 0 bases and J by 0 bases, and 12 bases separated the two germline ends. The CDR3 has 16 amino acids. The table came from immunoSEQ multiplex PCR; TCRdb's copy has only in-frame clones and leaves some out. The sample has 50,000 or so clones, approximately 94% seen once. Sequencing used CD4+ T cells from peripheral blood mononuclear cells, obtained in the second trimester of pregnancy. This clonotype was sampled from a female donor with multiple sclerosis, enrolled in a pregnancy study. The rearrangement uses TRBV9 and TRBJ1-2; D uncertain. CDR3 residues: CASSVGGPSPNYGYTF. Written as DNA, the CDR3 is TGTGCCAGCAGCGTAGGAGGCCCATCCCCTAACTATGGCTACACCTTC. The full variable domain, with the rest looked up from reference TRBV9 and TRBJ1-2, is DSGVTQTPKHLITATGQRVTLRCSPRSGDLSVYWYQQSLDQGLQFLIQYYNGEERAKGNILERFSAQQFPDLHSELNLSSLELGDSALYFCASSVGGPSPNYGYTFGSGTRLTVV.